These 30 T cell receptor beta chains were all obtained from the same sample, sequenced in a study of cytomegalovirus exposure and HLA in healthy donors. Primers: 60 Vbeta forward and 13 Jbeta reverse. Some clones are missing from TCRdb's copy, which holds only in-frame ones; the method was immunoSEQ multiplex PCR. The sample records about 170,000 clones, roughly 70% being singletons. Sequencing was carried out using PBMCs. The receptors here all came from a woman younger than 35 in good health and CMV-seropositive.

The chain joins TRBV4-2 to TRBJ2-5, with 8 bases fitting TRBD2. V shed 0 bases and J 0 bases; nucleotides not matched to a gene: 6. The V gene's germline CDR1 is LGHNA and CDR2 YNFKEQ. The CDR3 is 17 amino acids. The CDR3 loop reads CASSQEPAGAYQETQYF. As DNA, the CDR3 is TGTGCCAGCAGCCAAGAGCCAGCGGGGGCGTACCAAGAGACCCAGTACTTC.

This rearrangement joins TRBV4-2 to TRBJ2-7, with TRBD1 matching 10 bases. CDR1 and CDR2 (germline): LGHNA, YNFKEQ. Trimming took 3 bases from V and 9 from J; bases not matched to a gene: 11. The CDR3 runs 15 residues. CDR3 nucleotide sequence: TGTGCCAGCAGCCAGTTCGGGACAGGGGCTGTGGGGCAGTACTTC. Its protein product is CASSQFGTGAVGQYF.

This clone was seen only a few times. The chain has TRBV5-4 and TRBJ2-5; tentative D call: TRBD2 (5 bases). The V gene lost 0 bases and the J gene lost 5 bases, with 8 bases spanning the gap. The germline gives CDR1 SGHNT, CDR2 YYREEE (reference sequence). The CDR3 runs to 13 residues. The CDR3 spells CASSLVQRETQYF. In DNA form, the CDR3 reads TGTGCCAGCAGCTTGGTCCAGCGGGAGACCCAGTACTTC.

J is TRBJ1-4 and V is TRBV6-5, with D perhaps TRBD1 (6 bases). With 5 bases removed from V and 6 bases from J, the gap between germline ends came to 16 bases. Looked up from germline, CDR1 is MNHEY and CDR2 is SVGAGI. The CDR3 length is 15 residues. The CDR3 reads CASSAPGVGYEKLFF. The CDR3 nucleotides read TGTGCCAGCAGTGCCCCAGGGGTAGGGTATGAAAAACTGTTTTTT.

J is TRBJ1-2 and V is TRBV4-2; perhaps TRBD1 as D (6 bases). This CDR3 is 16 amino acids long. The V gene lost 2 bases and the J gene lost 5 bases, with 18 bases spanning the gap. Germline V gene sequence: CDR1 LGHNA, CDR2 YNFKEQ. The CDR3 bases are TGTGCCAGCAGCCAAATCAATTTACAGACAGGATATGGCTACACCTTC. It encodes CASSQINLQTGYGYTF.

This clone was seen a single time. V gene TRBV11-3 combines with J gene TRBJ2-1, with 10 positions matching TRBD2. The germline CDR1 and CDR2 sequences are SGHNT and YENEEA. The CDR3 consists of 15 residues. V lost 5 bases, J lost 6 bases, and 7 bases stayed unmatched. The CDR3 DNA reads TGTGCCAGCAGCAAGCGGGGGGGCCTCTTCAATGAGCAGTTCTTC. This translates into CASSKRGGLFNEQFF.

This sequence joins TRBV29-1 and TRBJ1-1; the match to TRBD1 covers 10 bases. The CDR3 extends over 14 amino acids. Germline V CDR1 and CDR2: SQVTM, ANQGSEA. V shed 6 bases and J 0 bases; nucleotides not matched to a gene: 4. The CDR3 protein is CSVPGQGMNTEAFF. CDR3 in DNA: TGCAGCGTGCCGGGACAGGGGATGAACACTGAAGCTTTCTTT.

This rearrangement joins TRBV5-5 to TRBJ1-1; D possibly corresponds to TRBD1 (5 bases). CDR1 and CDR2 (germline): SGHKS, YYEKEE (reference sequence). The CDR3 has 16 amino acids. Trimming shortened V by 4 bases and J by 3 bases, and 19 bases separated the two germline ends. The chain's CDR3 is CASSLAGQGGHTEAFF. Written as DNA, the CDR3 is TGTGCCAGCAGCCTAGCGGGCCAGGGTGGACACACTGAAGCTTTCTTT.

The CDR3 DNA sequence: TGTGCCAGCAGCGTAGCTACCACTTCCACGGGTGAGCAGTTCTTC. It translates to CASSVATTSTGEQFF. The genes are TRBV9 and TRBJ2-1; D is unresolved. Looked up from germline, CDR1 is SGDLS and CDR2 is YYNGEE. This CDR3 has 15 amino acids. V was clipped by 0 bases and J by 9 bases, with 16 bases between them.

This clone has a handful of counts. This chain links TRBV6-6 with TRBJ2-3, with 8 bases aligning to TRBD2. This CDR3 is built from 15 residues. The V gene end was trimmed by 4 bases and the J gene end by 2 bases; junction bases not matched to a gene: 5. Germline values: CDR1 MNHNY, CDR2 SVGAGI (reference sequence). The CDR3 DNA is TGTGCCAGCAGTTCGTTAGCGGGGACCACAGATACGCAGTATTTT. It yields the protein CASSSLAGTTDTQYF.

The V gene is TRBV13, the J gene TRBJ1-2; 9 bases agree with TRBD1. The CDR3 is made up of 15 amino acids. CDR1 and CDR2 (germline): PRHDT, FYEKMQ (reference sequence). J was trimmed by 4 bases and V by 4 bases; bases with no gene match: 7. The CDR3 loop reads CASSSRQGEGYGYTF. CDR3 nucleotide sequence: TGTGCCAGCAGCTCAAGACAGGGGGAGGGCTATGGCTACACCTTC.

V and J are TRBV4-3 and TRBJ2-7; D remains unclear. The germline V gene has CDR1 LGHNA and CDR2 YSLEER. Trimming stripped 0 bases from V and 0 bases from J, with 6 bases between. The CDR3 runs 14 residues. Here the CDR3 reads CASSQDLSSYEQYF. CDR3 coding DNA: TGCGCCAGCAGCCAAGACCTGAGCTCCTACGAGCAGTACTTC.

This clone showed up just once. DNA for the CDR3: TGTGCCAGCAGCGCGACAGAGAACTATGGCTACACCTTC. It codes for CASSATENYGYTF. The J gene is TRBJ1-2, the V gene TRBV9, with D perhaps matching TRBD1 (5 bases). CDR1 and CDR2 (germline): SGDLS, YYNGEE. There are 13 residues in the CDR3. The germline V and J ends were trimmed by 3 bases and 2 bases, with 8 bases remaining between them.

This clone was seen just once. The chain couples TRBV6-6 to TRBJ2-1; TRBD1 matches at 9 bases. Per germline, CDR1 MNHNY and CDR2 SVGAGI (reference sequence). The CDR3 runs 12 residues. J gave up 16 bases and V 5 bases, and 9 bases lay outside the gene matches. The CDR3 region has the DNA TGTGCCAGCAGTGGACCGGGACAGGGAGACTTCTTC. It encodes CASSGPGQGDFF.

This rearrangement joins TRBV9 to TRBJ2-3; TRBD2 matches at 9 bases. From germline, CDR1 is SGDLS and CDR2 YYNGEE. Trimming at V came to 9 bases and at J to 6 bases, leaving 14 bases not matched to a gene. The CDR3 covers 15 residues. The CDR3 region has the DNA TGTGCCATCGAACCAGCGGGGGGCGCGGTGGATACGCAGTATTTT. Translating gives CAIEPAGGAVDTQYF.

The CDR3 region is CASSVLAGTNEQFF. The CDR3 region has the DNA TGTGCCAGCAGTGTCCTAGCGGGGACCAATGAGCAGTTCTTC. The J gene is TRBJ2-1, the V gene TRBV2; 9 nucleotides agree with TRBD2. Trimming cost V 4 bases and J 6 bases; bases outside gene matches: 4. In germline, CDR1 is SNHLY, CDR2 FYNNEI. The CDR3 covers 14 residues.

The V call is TRBV28, the J call TRBJ2-1; D gene ambiguous. The CDR3 has 12 residues. The germline CDR1 and CDR2 sequences are MDHEN and SYDVKM. Trimming removed 6 bases from V and 9 bases from J, with 12 bases in between. The CDR3 DNA follows: TGTGCCAGCAGCCCATCGAGGAGTGAGCAGTTCTTC. It codes for CASSPSRSEQFF.

This sequence joins TRBV5-4 and TRBJ2-2; 7 nucleotides agree with TRBD2. The V gene end was trimmed by 3 bases and the J gene end by 6 bases; junction bases not matched to a gene: 11. CDR3 size: 16 residues. In germline, CDR1 is SGHNT, CDR2 YYREEE (reference sequence). This chain's CDR3 is CASSSLWGGEAGELFF. As DNA, the CDR3 is TGTGCCAGCAGCTCCCTATGGGGGGGGGAGGCCGGGGAGCTGTTTTTT.

This clone was counted only a few times. This chain joins TRBV6-5 and TRBJ1-5; D is possibly TRBD1 (5 bases). V shed 5 bases and J shed 0 bases, with 8 bases lying between them. The CDR3 loop spans 14 amino acids. In germline, CDR1 is MNHEY, CDR2 SVGAGI. The CDR3 DNA is TGTGCCAGCAGTGTGACAGTTAGCAATCAGCCCCAGCATTTT. This gives the protein CASSVTVSNQPQHF.

V gene TRBV28 combines with J gene TRBJ2-5, with a weak D call TRBD1 (5 bases). The V gene's germline CDR1 is MDHEN and CDR2 SYDVKM. CDR3 length: 15 amino acids. V lost 6 bases to trimming and J lost 4 bases, with 18 bases between them. The CDR3, as DNA: TGTGCCAGCAGCCTCTGGGGCCTCAAATCAGAGACCCAGTACTTC. Its protein is CASSLWGLKSETQYF.

This clone was found once. This chain uses TRBV4-1 with TRBJ1-1; no firm D call. Germline lookup yields CDR1 MGHRA and CDR2 YSYEKL. Trimming left V 1 base short and J 1 base short, with 7 bases between. CDR3 size: 14 residues. CDR3 sequence reads: CASSQVAENTEAFF. CDR3 bases: TGCGCCAGCAGCCAAGTGGCGGAGAACACTGAAGCTTTCTTT.

A few counts support this clone. The chain combines TRBV27 with TRBJ2-3; tentative D call: TRBD1 (5 bases). V lost 2 bases, J lost 0 bases, and 15 bases lay in between. The germline gives CDR1 MNHEY, CDR2 SMNVEV (reference sequence). This CDR3 region has 17 residues. CDR3 coding DNA: TGTGCCAGCAGTTTAGCCAGGGTCAGGGTAAGCACAGATACGCAGTATTTT. Translating gives CASSLARVRVSTDTQYF.

J is TRBJ2-3 and V is TRBV7-3; 13 bases line up with TRBD2. The germline V gene has CDR1 SGHTA and CDR2 FQGTGA. The J segment lost 7 bases and the V segment lost 5 bases, leaving 9 bases of the junction unmatched. The CDR3 is 16 residues long. This CDR3 is CASSPGTSGVWNTQYF. DNA of the CDR3: TGTGCCAGCAGCCCAGGGACTAGCGGGGTTTGGAATACGCAGTATTTT.

The rearrangement links TRBV10-1 to TRBJ2-1; perhaps TRBD2 as D (6 bases). The germline V gene encodes CDR1 WNHNN and CDR2 SYGVQD (reference sequence). Trimming pared 5 bases from V and 9 bases from J, leaving 17 bases between. The CDR3 length is 14 residues. CDR3 amino acids: CASSTADYPGEQFF. As DNA, the CDR3 is TGCGCCAGCAGTACTGCGGACTATCCGGGTGAGCAGTTCTTC.

The V and J genes are TRBV2 and TRBJ1-6; TRBD1 might be the D (6 bases). Deletions cut 6 bases from V and 2 bases from J, with 11 bases between. This CDR3 comprises 15 residues. The germline CDR1 and CDR2 sequences are SNHLY and FYNNEI. The CDR3 region is CASSIQGPYNSPLHF. The CDR3 DNA follows: TGTGCCAGCAGCATCCAGGGGCCCTATAATTCACCCCTCCACTTT.

This chain joins TRBV5-1 and TRBJ1-2; the match to TRBD1 covers 10 bases. V trimming: 3 bases; J trimming: 12 bases; junction bases outside the gene matches: 5. Germline CDR1 reads SGHRS; CDR2 reads YFSETQ. This CDR3 contains 12 residues. As DNA, the CDR3 is TGCGCCAGCAGCTGGGGGACAGGGGAACACACCTTC. It encodes CASSWGTGEHTF. The full variable domain, completed using reference TRBV5-1 and TRBJ1-2, is KAGVTQTPRYLIKTRGQQVTLSCSPISGHRSVSWYQQTPGQGLQFLFEYFSETQRNKGNFPGRFSGRQFSNSRSEMNVSTLELGDSALYLCASSWGTGEHTFGSGTRLTVV.

On this clone: In the same sample, other DNA sequences code for this CDR3. V and J are TRBV5-1 and TRBJ1-3; no clear D gene. The V gene lost 0 bases and the J gene lost 2 bases, with 6 bases spanning the gap. This CDR3 has 14 amino acids. In germline, CDR1 is SGHRS, CDR2 YFSETQ. The CDR3 DNA reads as TGCGCCAGCAGCTTGGCCGGGACTGGAAACACCATATATTTT. Translating gives CASSLAGTGNTIYF.

The rearrangement links TRBV11-3 to TRBJ2-5, with D possibly TRBD1 on 6 matching bases. V was trimmed by 6 bases and J by 4 bases, leaving 12 bases between them. From germline, CDR1 is SGHNT and CDR2 YENEEA. The CDR3 totals 13 residues. The CDR3 DNA reads as TGTGCCAGCAGTAGGGGGTTGGGAGAGACCCAGTACTTC. This sequence encodes CASSRGLGETQYF.

The CDR3 DNA reads as TGTGCCAGCAGCTTTGACAGTAATAATTCACCCCTCCACTTT. It translates to CASSFDSNNSPLHF. The V gene is TRBV7-3, the J gene TRBJ1-6, with D maybe TRBD1 (5 bases). Germline-derived CDR1 and CDR2 are SGHTA and FQGTGA. This CDR3 is built from 14 residues. With 3 bases removed from V and 5 bases from J, the gap between germline ends came to 8 bases.

This clone was seen only a few times. The CDR3 here is CASNRGGDSGYTF. DNA for the CDR3: TGTGCCAGCAATCGGGGGGGCGATAGTGGCTACACCTTC. The chain is built from TRBV25-1 and TRBJ1-2, with a possible D match to TRBD1 (6 bases). CDR3 length: 13 amino acids. V lost 7 bases and J 7 bases, leaving 16 bases between the germline ends. Germline V gene sequence: CDR1 MGHDK, CDR2 SYGVNS.